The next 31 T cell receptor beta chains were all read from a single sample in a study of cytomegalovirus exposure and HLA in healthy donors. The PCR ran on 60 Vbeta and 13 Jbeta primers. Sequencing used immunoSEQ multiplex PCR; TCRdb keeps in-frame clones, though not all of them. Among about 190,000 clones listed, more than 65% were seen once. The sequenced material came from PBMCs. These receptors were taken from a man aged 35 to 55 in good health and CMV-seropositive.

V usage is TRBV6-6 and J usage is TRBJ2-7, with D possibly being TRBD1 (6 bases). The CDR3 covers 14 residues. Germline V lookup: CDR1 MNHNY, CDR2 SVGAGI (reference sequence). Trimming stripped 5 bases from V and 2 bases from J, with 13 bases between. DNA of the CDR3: TGTGCCAGCAGTAGGGGGTGGGGGCCCTACGAGCAGTACTTC. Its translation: CASSRGWGPYEQYF.

CDR3 residues: CASSPPGIYQPQHF. CDR3 coding DNA: TGCGCCAGCAGCCCCCCGGGGATCTATCAGCCCCAGCATTTT. The chain combines TRBV23-1 with TRBJ1-5; D is ambiguous. TRBV23-1 is noted as an ORF with a role that remains uncertain. The CDR3 loop spans 14 amino acids. The ends were cut back, 6 bases at V and 5 bases at J, with 14 bases in the middle.

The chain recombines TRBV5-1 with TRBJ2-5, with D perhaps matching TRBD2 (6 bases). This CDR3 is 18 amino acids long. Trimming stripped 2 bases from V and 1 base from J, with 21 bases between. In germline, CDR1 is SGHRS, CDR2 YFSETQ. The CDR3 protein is CASSFVGRGFSGQETQYF. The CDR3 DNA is TGCGCCAGCAGCTTCGTGGGACGGGGGTTTAGTGGCCAAGAGACCCAGTACTTC.

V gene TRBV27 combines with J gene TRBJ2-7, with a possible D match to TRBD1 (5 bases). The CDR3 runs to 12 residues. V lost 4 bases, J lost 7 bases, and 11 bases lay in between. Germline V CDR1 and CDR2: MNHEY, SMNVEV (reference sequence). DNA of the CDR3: TGTGCCAGCAGTTACGACAGTGCGGAGCAGTACTTC. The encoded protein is CASSYDSAEQYF.

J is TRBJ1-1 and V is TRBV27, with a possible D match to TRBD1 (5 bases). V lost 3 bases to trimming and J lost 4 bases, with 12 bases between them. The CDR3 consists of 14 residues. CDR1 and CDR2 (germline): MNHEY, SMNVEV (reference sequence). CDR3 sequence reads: CASSLDQRGTEAFF. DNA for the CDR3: TGTGCCAGCAGTTTGGATCAAAGGGGCACTGAAGCTTTCTTT.

CDR3 sequence reads: CASSNARLAATWEQYF. The CDR3 DNA reads TGTGCCAGCAGCAACGCGAGGCTAGCGGCAACTTGGGAGCAGTACTTC. The rearrangement links TRBV6-6 to TRBJ2-7; 7 bases are shared with TRBD2. This CDR3 is 16 amino acids long. The germline CDR1 and CDR2 sequences are MNHNY and SVGAGI (reference sequence). The V segment lost 6 bases and the J segment 7 bases; nucleotides outside the gene matches: 18.

The CDR3 DNA follows: TGTGCCAGCAGACCGAGGACAGGGGGCTACGGGGAGCTGTTTTTT. Translation gives CASRPRTGGYGELFF. The chain recombines TRBV11-2 with TRBJ2-2, with TRBD1 identical over 11 bases. Germline V gives CDR1 SGHAT, CDR2 FQNNGV. With 6 bases clipped from V and 7 bases from J, the junction kept 7 bases outside the gene matches. CDR3 size: 15 residues.

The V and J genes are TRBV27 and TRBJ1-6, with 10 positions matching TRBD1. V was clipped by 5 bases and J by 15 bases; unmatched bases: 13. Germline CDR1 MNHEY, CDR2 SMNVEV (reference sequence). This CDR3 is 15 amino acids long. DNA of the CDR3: TGTGCCAGCAGTCCCAGGACGGGACAGGGGTTAAACCTCCACTTT. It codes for CASSPRTGQGLNLHF.

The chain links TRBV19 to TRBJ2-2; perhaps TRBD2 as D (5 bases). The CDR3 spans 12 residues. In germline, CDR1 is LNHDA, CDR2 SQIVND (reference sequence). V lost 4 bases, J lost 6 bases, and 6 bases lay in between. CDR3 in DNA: TGTGCCAGTAGTAGACTACCCGGGGAGCTGTTTTTT. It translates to CASSRLPGELFF.

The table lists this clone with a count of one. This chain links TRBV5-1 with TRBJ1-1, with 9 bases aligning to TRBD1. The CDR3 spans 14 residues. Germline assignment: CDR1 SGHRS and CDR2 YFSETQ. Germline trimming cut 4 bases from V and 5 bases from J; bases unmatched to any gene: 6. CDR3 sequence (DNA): TGCGCCAGCAGCGCACAGGGGGCGCTTACTGAAGCTTTCTTT. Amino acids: CASSAQGALTEAFF.

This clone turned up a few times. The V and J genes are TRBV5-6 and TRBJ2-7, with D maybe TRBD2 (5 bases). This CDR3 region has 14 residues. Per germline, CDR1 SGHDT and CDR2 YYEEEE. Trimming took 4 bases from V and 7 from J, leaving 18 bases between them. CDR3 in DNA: TGTGCCAGCAGCGGGAGTGGGTGGCGCCGGGAGCAGTACTTC. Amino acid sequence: CASSGSGWRREQYF.

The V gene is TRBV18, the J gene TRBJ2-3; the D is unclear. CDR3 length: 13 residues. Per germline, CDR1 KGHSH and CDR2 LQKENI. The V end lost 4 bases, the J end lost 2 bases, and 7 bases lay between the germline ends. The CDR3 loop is CASSLLITDTQYF. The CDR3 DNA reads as TGTGCCAGCTCACTCCTTATCACAGATACGCAGTATTTT. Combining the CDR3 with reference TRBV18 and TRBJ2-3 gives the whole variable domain NAGVMQNPRHLVRRRGQEARLRCSPMKGHSHVYWYRQLPEEGLKFMVYLQKENIIDESGMPKERFSAEFPKEGPSILRIQQVVRGDSAAYFCASSLLITDTQYFGPGTRLTVL.

The CDR3 DNA sequence: TGTGCCAGCAGTTACTCAGATGGTAGATCCTACGAGCAGTACTTC. Its translation is CASSYSDGRSYEQYF. This sequence joins TRBV6-5 and TRBJ2-7; no reliable D call. V was shortened by 0 bases and J by 1 base, with 10 bases between the two germline ends. CDR1 is MNHEY, CDR2 SVGAGI, per germline. The CDR3 has 15 residues.

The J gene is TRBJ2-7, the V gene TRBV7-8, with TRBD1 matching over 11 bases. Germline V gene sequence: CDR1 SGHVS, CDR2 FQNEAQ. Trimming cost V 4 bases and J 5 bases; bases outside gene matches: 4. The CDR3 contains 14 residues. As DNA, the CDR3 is TGTGCCAGCAGCTGGCGGGACAGGGGGAACGAGCAGTACTTC. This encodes CASSWRDRGNEQYF.

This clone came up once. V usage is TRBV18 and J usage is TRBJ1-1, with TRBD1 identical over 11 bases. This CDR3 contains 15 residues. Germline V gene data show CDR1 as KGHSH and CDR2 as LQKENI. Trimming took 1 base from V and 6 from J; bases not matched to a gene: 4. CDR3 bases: TGTGCCAGCTCACCACAAGGGACAGGGGGAGCTGAAGCTTTCTTT. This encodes CASSPQGTGGAEAFF. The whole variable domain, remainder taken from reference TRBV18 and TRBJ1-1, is NAGVMQNPRHLVRRRGQEARLRCSPMKGHSHVYWYRQLPEEGLKFMVYLQKENIIDESGMPKERFSAEFPKEGPSILRIQQVVRGDSAAYFCASSPQGTGGAEAFFGQGTRLTVV.

The CDR3: CASSTGQGSFGYEQYF. In DNA form, the CDR3 reads TGCGCCAGCAGCACCGGACAGGGAAGCTTTGGCTACGAGCAGTACTTC. V is TRBV5-1 and J is TRBJ2-7; 8 nucleotides match TRBD1. CDR3 length: 16 residues. Losses at the gene ends were 4 bases for V and 3 bases for J; bases not matched to a gene: 12. Germline V CDR1 and CDR2: SGHRS, YFSETQ.

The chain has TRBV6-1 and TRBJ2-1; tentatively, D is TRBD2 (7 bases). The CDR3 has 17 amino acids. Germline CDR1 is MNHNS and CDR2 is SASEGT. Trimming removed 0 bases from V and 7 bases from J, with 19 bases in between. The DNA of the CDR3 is TGTGCCAGCAGTGAAGCGCTCGAGGGGGGGTTCTTAAATGAGCAGTTCTTC. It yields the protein CASSEALEGGFLNEQFF.

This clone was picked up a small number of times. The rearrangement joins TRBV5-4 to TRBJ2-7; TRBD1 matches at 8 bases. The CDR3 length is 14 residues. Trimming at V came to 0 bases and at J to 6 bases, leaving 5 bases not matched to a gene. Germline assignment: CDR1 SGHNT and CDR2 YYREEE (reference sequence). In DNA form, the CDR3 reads TGTGCCAGCAGCTTGGCGCAGGGGGCGCGCGAGCAGTACTTC. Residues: CASSLAQGAREQYF. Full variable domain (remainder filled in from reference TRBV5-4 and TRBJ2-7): ETGVTQSPTHLIKTRGQQVTLRCSSQSGHNTVSWYQQALGQGPQFIFQYYREEENGRGNFPPRFSGLQFPNYSSELNVNALELDDSALYLCASSLAQGAREQYFGPGTRLTVT.

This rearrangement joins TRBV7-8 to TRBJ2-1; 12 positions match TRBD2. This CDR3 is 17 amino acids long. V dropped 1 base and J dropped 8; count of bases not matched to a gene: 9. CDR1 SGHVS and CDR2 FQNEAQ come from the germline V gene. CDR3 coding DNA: TGTGCCAGCAGCTTAGAGGAGCGGCTAGCGGGGGGGTATGAGCAGTTCTTC. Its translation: CASSLEERLAGGYEQFF. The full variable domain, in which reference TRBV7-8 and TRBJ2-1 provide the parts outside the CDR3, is GAGVSQSPRYKVAKRGQDVALRCDPISGHVSLFWYQQALGQGPEFLTYFQNEAQLDKSGLPSDRFFAERPEGSVSTLKIQRTQQEDSAVYLCASSLEERLAGGYEQFFGPGTRLTVL.

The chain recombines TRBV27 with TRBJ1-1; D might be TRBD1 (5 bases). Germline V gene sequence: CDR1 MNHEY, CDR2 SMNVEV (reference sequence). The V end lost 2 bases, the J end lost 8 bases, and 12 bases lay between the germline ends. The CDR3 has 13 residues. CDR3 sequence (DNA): TGTGCCAGCAGTTTAGGACACGTAACAGAAGCTTTCTTT. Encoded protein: CASSLGHVTEAFF.

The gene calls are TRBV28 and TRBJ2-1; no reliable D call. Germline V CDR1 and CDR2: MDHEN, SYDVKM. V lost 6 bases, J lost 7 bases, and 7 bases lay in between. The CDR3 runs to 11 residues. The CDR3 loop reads CASRLTNEQFF. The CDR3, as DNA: TGTGCCAGCAGGCTGACTAATGAGCAGTTCTTC.

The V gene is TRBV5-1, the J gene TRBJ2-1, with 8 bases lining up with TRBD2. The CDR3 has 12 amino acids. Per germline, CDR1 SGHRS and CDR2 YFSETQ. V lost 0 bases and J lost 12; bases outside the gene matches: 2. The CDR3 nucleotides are TGCGCCAGCAGCTTGGGCGGGGGGAGGCAGTTCTTC. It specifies CASSLGGGRQFF.

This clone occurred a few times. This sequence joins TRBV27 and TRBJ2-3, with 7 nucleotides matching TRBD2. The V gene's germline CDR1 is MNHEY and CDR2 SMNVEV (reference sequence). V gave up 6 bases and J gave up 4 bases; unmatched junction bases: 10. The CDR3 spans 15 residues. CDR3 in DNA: TGTGCCAGCAGCAACTACGGGGGGTTTTCAGATACGCAGTATTTT. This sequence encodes CASSNYGGFSDTQYF.

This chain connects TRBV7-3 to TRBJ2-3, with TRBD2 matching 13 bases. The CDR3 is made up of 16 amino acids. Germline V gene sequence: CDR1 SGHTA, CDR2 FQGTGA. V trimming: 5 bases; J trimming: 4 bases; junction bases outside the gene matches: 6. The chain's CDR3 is CASSPTGLAGADTQYF. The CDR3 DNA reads TGTGCCAGCAGCCCCACTGGACTAGCGGGAGCAGATACGCAGTATTTT.

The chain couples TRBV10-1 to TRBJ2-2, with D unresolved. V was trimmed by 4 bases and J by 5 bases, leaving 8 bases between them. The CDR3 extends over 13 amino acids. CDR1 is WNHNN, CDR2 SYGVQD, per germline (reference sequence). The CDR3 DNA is TGCGCCAGCAGTGCAGTTCTGACCGGGGAGCTGTTTTTT. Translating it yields CASSAVLTGELFF.

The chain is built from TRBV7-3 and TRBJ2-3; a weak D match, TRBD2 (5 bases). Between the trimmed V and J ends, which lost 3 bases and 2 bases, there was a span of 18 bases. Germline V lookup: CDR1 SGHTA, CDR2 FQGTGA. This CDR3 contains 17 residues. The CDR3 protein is CASSFQRTPHPTDTQYF. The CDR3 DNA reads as TGTGCCAGCAGCTTTCAGCGGACCCCCCACCCCACAGATACGCAGTATTTT.

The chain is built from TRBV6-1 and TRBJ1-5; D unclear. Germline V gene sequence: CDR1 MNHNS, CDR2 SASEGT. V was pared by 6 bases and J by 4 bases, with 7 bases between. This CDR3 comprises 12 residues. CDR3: CASRAGNQPQHF. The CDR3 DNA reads TGTGCCAGCAGGGCCGGGAATCAGCCCCAGCATTTT.

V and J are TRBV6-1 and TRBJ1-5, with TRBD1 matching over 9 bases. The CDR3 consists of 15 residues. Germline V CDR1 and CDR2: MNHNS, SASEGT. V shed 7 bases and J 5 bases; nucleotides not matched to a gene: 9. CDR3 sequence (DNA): TGTGCCAGCAACCCTACAGGGGGCGCGGATCAGCCCCAGCATTTT. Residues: CASNPTGGADQPQHF.

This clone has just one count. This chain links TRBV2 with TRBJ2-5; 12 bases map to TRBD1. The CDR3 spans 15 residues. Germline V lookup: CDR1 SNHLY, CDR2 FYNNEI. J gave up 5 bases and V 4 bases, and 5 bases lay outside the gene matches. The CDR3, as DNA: TGTGCCAGCAGTGCGGGACAGGGGGCTTTGGAGACCCAGTACTTC. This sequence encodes CASSAGQGALETQYF.

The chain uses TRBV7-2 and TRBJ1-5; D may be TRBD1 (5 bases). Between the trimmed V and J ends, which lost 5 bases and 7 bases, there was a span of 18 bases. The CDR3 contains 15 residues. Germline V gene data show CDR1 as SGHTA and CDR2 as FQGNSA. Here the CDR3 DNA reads TGTGCCAGCAGCCAAAGGTTGGCAGGGCGACAGCCCCAGCATTTT. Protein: CASSQRLAGRQPQHF. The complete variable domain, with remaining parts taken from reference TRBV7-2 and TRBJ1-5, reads GAGVSQSPSNKVTEKGKDVELRCDPISGHTALYWYRQSLGQGLEFLIYFQGNSAPDKSGLPSDRFSAERTGGSVSTLTIQRTQQEDSAVYLCASSQRLAGRQPQHFGDGTRLSIL.

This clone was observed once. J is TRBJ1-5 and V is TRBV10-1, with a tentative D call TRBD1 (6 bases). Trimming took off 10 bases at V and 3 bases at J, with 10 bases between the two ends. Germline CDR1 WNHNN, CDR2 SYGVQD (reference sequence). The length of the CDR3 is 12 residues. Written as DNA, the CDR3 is TGCGCCACCCGGACAGTCAATCAGCCCCAGCATTTT. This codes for CATRTVNQPQHF.